The rows below give T cell receptor beta chains drawn from one sample of a study of T cell repertoires in cytomegalovirus infection. TCRdb re-called the reads through MiXCR, storing one row per CDR3 protein. The table records some 280,000 distinct CDR3 sequences, approximately 14% of them present only once. The specimen was PBMCs. The receptors here all came from a human donor in good health (CMV status not recorded). Some clones in this sample may be carry-over from other donors' samples. The CDR3 runs from the conserved cysteine through the conserved F or W.

>TRBJ1-4|TRBV7-9
CASSLDWGAGDEKLFF
>TRBJ2-2|TRBV20-1
CSGKGGSNTGELFF
>TRBJ1-1|TRBV10-1
CASKATVGNTEAFF
>TRBJ2-1|TRBV27
CASSPLQGLAIYNEQFF
>TRBJ2-1|TRBV20-1
CSAPTSGVGNEQFF
>TRBJ1-4|TRBV20-1
CSARQGEKLFF
>TRBJ2-7|TRBV7-3
CASSEQGGDEQYF
>TRBJ1-1|TRBV14
CASLPTGMNTEAFF
>TRBJ1-4|TRBV10-2
CASSAGLIHTNEKLFF
>TRBJ2-5|TRBV19
CASATGVVETQYF
>TRBJ1-1|TRBV28
CASSLKPGAREAFF
>TRBJ1-3|TRBV7-2
CASSTWDRTSSGNTIYF
>TRBJ2-1|TRBV11-2
CASSTRTTHNEQFF
>TRBJ2-3|TRBV29-1
CSVVPRLSDTQYF
>TRBJ2-5|TRBV7-7
CASSPGLAGGEETQYF
>TRBJ2-7|TRBV11-2
CATRVGVSSYEQYF
>TRBJ1-1|TRBV6-2/TRBV6-3
CASSYYQGSTEAFF
>TRBJ2-1|TRBV5-5
CASSVVAGDTYNEQFF
>TRBJ2-5|TRBV7-8
CASSLIGVPETQYF
>TRBJ2-2|TRBV7-2
CASSSRYRGSGELFF
>TRBJ2-7|TRBV6-2/TRBV6-3
CASSYSASGYEQYF
>TRBJ2-1|TRBV6-2/TRBV6-3
CASSPVGVRGEQFF
>TRBJ1-2|TRBV4-1
CASSQDSKGAQMHGYTF
>TRBJ2-3|TRBV5-8
CASSLGAGRADTQYF
>TRBJ2-2|TRBV24-1
CATSDLWSNTGELFF
>TRBJ2-1|TRBV10-3
CAISVLPLREVGEQFF
>TRBJ2-7|TRBV6-1
CASKIYSSYEQYF
>TRBJ2-5|TRBV20-1
CSARDHWETQYF
>TRBJ2-1|TRBV29-1
CSTGGGLGGNEQFF
>TRBJ2-6|TRBV29-1
CSAWTGGGGSGANVLTF
>TRBJ2-1|TRBV11-1
CASSLEWTSGSGEQFF
>TRBJ2-1|TRBV14
CASSHSLNEQFF
>TRBJ1-2|TRBV9
CASSAVGVNYGYTF
>TRBJ2-1|TRBV24-1
CATSDSQGAKIDEQFF
>TRBJ2-5|TRBV6-5
CASNRGGSQETQYF
>TRBJ2-6|TRBV5-1
CASSLGPYSGANVLTF
>TRBJ2-7|TRBV28
CASTSGSHSYEQYF
>TRBJ1-1|TRBV20-1
CSAAPGYEAFF
>TRBJ1-2|TRBV11-2
CASSLTDGAYGYTF
>TRBJ2-3|TRBV6-1
CASSSSSDTQYF
>TRBJ1-4|TRBV7-2
CASSLGRAGEKLFF
>TRBJ2-1|TRBV28
CASGKNEQFF